This record concerns one T cell receptor (beta chain) sequence. This sample was taken from a study of CD8+CD57+ T cells in acquired aplastic anemia. Study overall: Sorted CD4+ and CD8+ cells yielded about 3.1 ug of DNA on average.

For CDR3 and TCR beta VDJ profiling, genomic DNA was the template used. One entry per CDR3 protein results from TCRdb running MiXCR on the reads. This table holds 250,000 to 350,000 distinct CDR3 sequences, 45% to 65% found once. The CDR3 covers 12 residues. CDR1 and CDR2 from the germline V gene are DFQATT and SNEGSKA (reference sequence). V was shortened by 6 bases and J by 4 bases, with 10 bases between the two germline ends. This TCR was recovered from a human donor with severe aplastic anemia or a healthy control (not recorded which). Sequenced material: sorted CD4+, CD8+, or CD8+CD57+ T cells (not recorded which) from PBMCs. The chain is built from TRBV20-1 and TRBJ1-3; D gene uncertain. CDR3 sequence reads: CSAPWGGNTIYF. Written as DNA, the CDR3 is TGCAGTGCCCCCTGGGGAGGAAACACCATATATTTT.